A few counts support the clone carrying this TCR beta chain. What it binds is not known. In the original analysis: Filtering was not the same, since immunoSEQ gave junction-only sequences without quality scores. The repertoire was sequenced with immunoSEQ multiplex PCR; TCRdb's copy has only in-frame clones and lacks some. V and J calls plus clone size are reproduced from that table; the DNA served to infer D and trimming. The sample includes about 770,000 clones, 55% to 80% seen only once; the top ten take approximately 1.8%. These data come from a study of shared clonotypes between healthy human individuals. Study results and limitations: Large sequencing depth failed to make sorted-subset sequencing complete, rarefaction showed.

Germline loops: CDR1 SEHNR, CDR2 FQNEAQ (reference sequence). V lost 4 bases and J lost 4, with 16 bases in between. This CDR3 is 15 amino acids long. This sequence was found in a woman between 25 and 40 years old in good health. The sample comprised memory CD4+ T cells sorted from blood. Subset in this sample: CD45RA-negative fraction. The chain joins TRBV7-9 to TRBJ2-5, with a tentative D call TRBD2 (6 bases). The CDR3 DNA follows: TGTGCCAGCAGCTCGAACCGGGACTTCGGAGAGACCCAGTACTTC. It yields the protein CASSSNRDFGETQYF.